This T cell receptor (beta chain) comes out of a study of TIL therapy for anti-PD-1-resistant metastatic lung cancer. The sample's time point: pre-treatment sample, taken before nivolumab and TIL therapy. Notes on the study in general: This highly selected cohort may not generalize to typical lung cancer patients.

Sequencing used immunoSEQ v3. Sequencing was performed with immunoSEQ multiplex PCR; in TCRdb, only in-frame clones are kept and a portion is missing. The sample shows approximately 15,000 clones, 86% of them seen only once. The CDR3 loop spans 16 amino acids. The V end lost 3 bases, the J end lost 6 bases, and 18 bases lay between the germline ends. CDR1 SSHAT and CDR2 FNYEAQ come from the germline V gene (reference sequence). As to this clone: Its antigen is unknown.

The starting material was blood, obtained at baseline. The receptor comes from a person aged 30 to 80 with non-small cell lung cancer. The chain combines TRBV7-7 with TRBJ2-1, with a tentative D call TRBD1 (6 bases). The CDR3 spells CASSFRGHPRVNEQFF. The CDR3 DNA reads TGTGCCAGCAGCTTTAGGGGACACCCTCGGGTCAATGAGCAGTTCTTC.